These T cell receptor beta chains were read from a single sample in a study of blood T cell repertoires in COVID-19. This table comes from immunoSEQ multiplex PCR, and its TCRdb copy is limited to in-frame clones, with some not included. Found here are about 43,000 clones, roughly nine tenths of them singletons; the top ten hold 9.6%. Material: peripheral blood. The receptors derive from an elderly woman with active COVID-19. The CDR3 runs from the conserved cysteine through the conserved F or W. Each record gives: V gene, J gene, D gene, CDR3 length, clone size, CDR3 DNA, CDR3 protein. A D gene is named only where the DNA matches it firmly. Size is stated for part of the rows, as once, few or many counts, or as a class when the clone is expanded.

TRBV7-8	TRBJ2-7	TRBD1	15	NA	TGTGCCAGCAGCCCAGAGGGGACAGGGGTGGGCGAGCAGTACTTC	CASSPEGTGVGEQYF
TRBV18	TRBJ1-1	TRBD1	15	NA	TGTGCCAGCTCACCTTCGACAGGGGCTCGCACTGAAGCTTTCTTT	CASSPSTGARTEAFF
TRBV19	TRBJ2-5	NA	13	NA	TGTGCCAGTAGTATAAAAGCGGGCGAGACCCAGTACTTC	CASSIKAGETQYF
TRBV7-9	TRBJ2-3	TRBD2	17	NA	TGTGCCAGCAGCTCAACGGGACTAGCGAAGGGAACAGATACGCAGTATTTT	CASSSTGLAKGTDTQYF
TRBV7-2	TRBJ1-6	TRBD1	15	NA	TGTGCCAGCAGCACCTCGGGACAGGGCATTTCACCCCTCCACTTT	CASSTSGQGISPLHF
TRBV9	TRBJ2-5	TRBD1	15	few	TGTGCCAGCAGCCCGGGACAGGGGCAGGAGGAGACCCAGTACTTC	CASSPGQGQEETQYF
TRBV7-9	TRBJ2-1	NA	15	NA	TGTGCCAGCAGCTTAGGGGCAGAGCCTAACAATGAGCAGTTCTTC	CASSLGAEPNNEQFF
TRBV5-1	TRBJ1-2	NA	16	NA	TGCGCCAGCAGCTTGGAAGGGGAAAACGTCAACTATGGCTACACCTTC	CASSLEGENVNYGYTF
TRBV6-5	TRBJ2-1	NA	12	NA	TGTGCCAGCAGTTACCCGCGGGGTGAGCAGTTCTTC	CASSYPRGEQFF
TRBV21-1	TRBJ2-4	NA	16	NA	TGTGCCAGCAGCCTCCATTACACGTTAGCCAAAAACATTCAGTACTTC	CASSLHYTLAKNIQYF
TRBV25-1	TRBJ2-7	TRBD2	16	once	TGTGCCAGCAGTGAATTCCCCGGGGGGGAGAAATACGAGCAGTACTTC	CASSEFPGGEKYEQYF
TRBV3-1/TRBV3-2	TRBJ1-2	NA	14	NA	TGTGCCAGCAGCCAATCGCAGAAAAACTATGGCTACACCTTC	CASSQSQKNYGYTF
TRBV18	TRBJ2-7	NA	12	NA	TGTGCCAGCTCCCTCCAGGGCTACGAGCAGTACTTC	CASSLQGYEQYF
TRBV5-6	TRBJ1-5	NA	15	NA	TGTGCCAGCAGCTCTCAACTTCAGGGGAATTTCCCCCAGCATTTT	CASSSQLQGNFPQHF
TRBV19	TRBJ2-5	TRBD1	16	NA	TGTGCCAGTAGTATGGGTGGACAGGTCTTGAGGGAGACCCAGTACTTC	CASSMGGQVLRETQYF
TRBV5-1	TRBJ1-4	TRBD1	14	NA	TGCGCCAGCAGCTTGCGGGACAGGGTCGAAAAACTGTTTTTT	CASSLRDRVEKLFF
TRBV6-5	TRBJ1-5	NA	14	NA	TGTGCCAGCAGTCGGACGCGGGGAGGTCAGCCCCAGCATTTT	CASSRTRGGQPQHF
TRBV6-5	TRBJ2-3	TRBD2	14	once	TGTGCCAGCACCTCTAGCGGGGGCACAGATACGCAGTATTTT	CASTSSGGTDTQYF
TRBV7-9	TRBJ1-4	TRBD1	16	NA	TGTGCCAGCAGCTTAGGCCAGACAGGGGGCAATGAAAAACTGTTTTTT	CASSLGQTGGNEKLFF
TRBV30	TRBJ2-7	NA	12	NA	TGTGCCTGGAGTCGTACAGGGTCCGAGCAGTACTTC	CAWSRTGSEQYF
TRBV11-2	TRBJ1-4	TRBD1	14	NA	TGTGCCAGCAGCGCCGGGACAGGGAGCGAAAAACTGTTTTTT	CASSAGTGSEKLFF
TRBV4-3	TRBJ2-1	NA	17	NA	TGCGCCAGCAGCCAAGATTTGAGGCCCGAAGCGTACAATGAGCAGTTCTTC	CASSQDLRPEAYNEQFF
TRBV15	TRBJ1-1	NA	13	NA	TGTGCCACCAGCATAACAGGAAACACTGAAGCTTTCTTT	CATSITGNTEAFF
TRBV7-2	TRBJ2-5	NA	15	NA	TGTGCCAGCAGCTTAGGGGGACTTCCCCAAGAGACCCAGTACTTC	CASSLGGLPQETQYF
TRBV4-3	TRBJ2-1	NA	15	NA	TGCGCCAGCAGCCAAGATATCGGGGGTTACAATGAGCAGTTCTTC	CASSQDIGGYNEQFF
TRBV4-3	TRBJ2-3	NA	16	NA	TGCGCCAGCAGCCAAGAACAGGATTCTAGCACAGATACGCAGTATTTT	CASSQEQDSSTDTQYF
TRBV6-5	TRBJ2-7	TRBD1	14	NA	TGTGCCAGCAGTTACGGGACAGGGCAAGGCGAGCAGTACTTC	CASSYGTGQGEQYF
TRBV6-6	TRBJ2-5	TRBD2	14	NA	TGTGCCAGCAGCCTCCGGGGGGGGGCGGAGACCCAGTACTTC	CASSLRGGAETQYF
TRBV15	TRBJ2-5	TRBD2	16	NA	TGTGCCACCACCTGGACTAGCGGGGGCGGGGGAGAGACCCAGTACTTC	CATTWTSGGGGETQYF
TRBV24-1	TRBJ1-1	TRBD1	16	NA	TGTGCCACGAACAGACAGGGGCGAACGATGAACACTGAAGCTTTCTTT	CATNRQGRTMNTEAFF
TRBV6-2/TRBV6-3	TRBJ2-2	TRBD1	16	NA	TGTGCCAGCAGTTACGGGTCAGGGGGAAGGGCCGGGGAGCTGTTTTTT	CASSYGSGGRAGELFF
TRBV5-6	TRBJ1-2	TRBD1	15	NA	TGTGCCAGCAGCTCGGGACAGGGGGCGGTCTACGGCTACACCTTC	CASSSGQGAVYGYTF
TRBV6-5	TRBJ1-2	NA	15	NA	TGTGCCAGCAGTACCGGGACAACAACCGCACGGGGCTACACCTTC	CASSTGTTTARGYTF
TRBV5-1	TRBJ2-2	TRBD1	16	NA	TGCGCCAGCAGCTTGGTTGGACAGGGGTACACCGGGGAGCTGTTTTTT	CASSLVGQGYTGELFF
TRBV9	TRBJ2-3	NA	15	NA	TGTGCCAGCAGCGTATCGAGCGGTCGCACAGATACGCAGTATTTT	CASSVSSGRTDTQYF
TRBV28	TRBJ1-5	TRBD1	16	few	TGTGCCAGCAGACATCAGGACAGGGTGCGGGGGCAGCCCCAGCATTTT	CASRHQDRVRGQPQHF
TRBV19	TRBJ1-1	NA	14	NA	TGTGCCAGTAGTATAGCCAGGGGGAACACTGAAGCTTTCTTT	CASSIARGNTEAFF
TRBV4-2	TRBJ2-5	TRBD1	16	NA	TGTGCCAGCAGCGCACCGGGACAGGGGGGCCAAGAGACCCAGTACTTC	CASSAPGQGGQETQYF
TRBV9	TRBJ2-2	TRBD1	16	NA	TGTGCCAGCAGCCCTCGACAGGGGGCGTACACCGGGGAGCTGTTTTTT	CASSPRQGAYTGELFF
TRBV6-2/TRBV6-3	TRBJ2-7	TRBD1	15	NA	TGTGCCAGCAGTTACGACAGGGGTCGGACCTACGAGCAGTACTTC	CASSYDRGRTYEQYF
TRBV9	TRBJ2-2	NA	14	NA	TGTGCCAGCAGCGGGGGGCGGTACACCGGGGAGCTGTTTTTT	CASSGGRYTGELFF
TRBV18	TRBJ2-6	NA	16	NA	TGTGCCAGCTCACCACCTGAGGGCTCTGGGGCCAACGTCCTGACTTTC	CASSPPEGSGANVLTF
TRBV7-9	TRBJ1-4	NA	15	NA	TGTGCCAGCAGCTTAGTTGCTGGGAGTAATGAAAAACTGTTTTTT	CASSLVAGSNEKLFF
TRBV7-2	TRBJ2-3	NA	15	NA	TGTGCCAGCAGCCGTCGAACACAAGGCACAGATACGCAGTATTTT	CASSRRTQGTDTQYF
TRBV28	TRBJ1-1	NA	14	once	TGTGCCAGCAGCCTGGAGGTGAGGGACACTGAAGCTTTCTTT	CASSLEVRDTEAFF
TRBV15	TRBJ1-1	TRBD1	14	once	TGTGCCACCAGCAGAGACCAGGGGGGCACTGAAGCTTTCTTT	CATSRDQGGTEAFF
TRBV5-5	TRBJ1-5	NA	16	NA	TGTGCCAGCAGCTTGGCCCCGGTACAGAGCTATCAGCCCCAGCATTTT	CASSLAPVQSYQPQHF
TRBV3-1/TRBV3-2	TRBJ2-1	NA	15	once	TGTGCCAGCAGCCAGGGGCGGGGGCTCGATAATGAGCAGTTCTTC	CASSQGRGLDNEQFF
TRBV7-2	TRBJ1-3	NA	16	NA	TGTGCCAGCAGCCCTCAACCCGACAGAACTGGAAACACCATATATTTT	CASSPQPDRTGNTIYF
TRBV18	TRBJ2-1	TRBD1	13	NA	TGTGCCAGCTCGGTGGGACAGTACAATGAGCAGTTCTTC	CASSVGQYNEQFF
TRBV21-1	TRBJ1-2	NA	19	NA	TGTGCCAGCAGCAAAGCGCAGGACCAAGGGGCTGACACTAACTATGGCTACACCTTC	CASSKAQDQGADTNYGYTF
TRBV27	TRBJ2-5	NA	14	NA	TGTGCCAGCAGTTTATCCGATACTCAAGAGACCCAGTACTTC	CASSLSDTQETQYF
TRBV6-1	TRBJ2-3	TRBD2	17	NA	TGTGCCAGCAGTGAACTGAGAACGGGGGGGCCTTTAGATACGCAGTATTTT	CASSELRTGGPLDTQYF
TRBV6-6	TRBJ1-2	NA	14	NA	TGTGCCAGCACCAAGGGAGGTTCTAACTATGGCTACACCTTC	CASTKGGSNYGYTF
TRBV5-1	TRBJ1-6	NA	14	NA	TGCGCCAGCAGCTTGGATGGGGGCAATTCACCCCTCCACTTT	CASSLDGGNSPLHF
TRBV18	TRBJ2-3	NA	14	NA	TGTGCCAGCTCACCATTAGCGGAGGGAGATACGCAGTATTTT	CASSPLAEGDTQYF